Described below is a single T cell receptor (beta chain) sequence and its context. Its target is not known. Looked up from germline, CDR1 is SQVTM and CDR2 is ANQGSEA. Germline trimming cut 7 bases from V and 2 bases from J; bases unmatched to any gene: 3. This CDR3 region has 13 residues. These data come from a study of identifying expanded T cells in peripheral blood. Study outcomes and limitations: Variance in clone template counts between approximately 2-week samples significantly increased with total template count across all healthy donors.

Sequenced by immunoSEQ multiplex PCR; TCRdb stores in-frame clones only, minus some. The sample has nearly 60,000 clones; roughly 87% are singletons. The origin of this receptor is a person aged 18 to 75 in good health. This chain uses TRBV29-1 with TRBJ2-3, with TRBD1 identical over 10 bases. Sequenced: blood. CDR3 bases: TGCAGCGCGACAGGGGGCAACACAGATACGCAGTATTTT. This codes for CSATGGNTDTQYF.